Each of the 9 T cell receptor beta chains below was sequenced from the same sample in a study of blood T cells in healthy people across ages. Sample-barcoded 5' priming and a J-beta primer mix drove a second PCR of roughly 7 to 11 cycles. TCRdb re-derived calls from the 5' RACE reads in MiXCR, one entry per CDR3 protein. The sample has around 1.1 million distinct CDR3 sequences, 30% to 40% seen once; the top ten hold under 15%. The sample comprised blood. All receptors come from a man between 18 and 35 years old in good health.

Turning to this clonotype: One base away lies a much larger clone, so this may be a sequencing read error. V is TRBV12-3 or TRBV12-4 and J is TRBJ2-1; D is unresolved. The CDR3 sequence is 14 residues long. The CDR3 reads CACSLGGGYNEQFF. DNA of the CDR3: TGTGCCTGCAGTCTAGGTGGCGGATACAATGAGCAGTTCTTC.

The chain is built from TRBV7-2 and TRBJ1-1, with D maybe TRBD1 (6 bases). The ends were cut back, 5 bases at V and 4 bases at J, with 11 bases in the middle. The CDR3 runs to 13 residues. Germline V gene sequence: CDR1 SGHTA, CDR2 FQGNSA. The CDR3: CASSADRITEAFF. The CDR3 DNA is TGTGCCAGCAGCGCGGACAGAATCACTGAAGCTTTCTTT.

This sequence joins TRBV9 and TRBJ1-1, with 7 nucleotides matching TRBD1. V lost 4 bases to trimming and J lost 3 bases; unmatched junction nucleotides: 6. This CDR3 has 14 residues. From germline, CDR1 is SGDLS and CDR2 YYNGEE. CDR3 in amino acids: CASSFTGADTEAFF. CDR3 nucleotide sequence: TGTGCCAGCAGCTTTACAGGGGCGGACACTGAAGCTTTCTTT.

This clonotype was picked up a small number of times. This chain joins TRBV6-6 and TRBJ1-6; maybe TRBD1 (5 bases). The V end was cut by 6 bases, the J end by 7 bases, with 13 bases between. Germline V gene sequence: CDR1 MNHNY, CDR2 SVGAGI (reference sequence). The CDR3 length is 14 residues. The CDR3 here is CASSQRGRNSPLHF. The CDR3 DNA is TGTGCCAGCAGCCAGAGGGGTCGGAATTCACCCCTCCACTTT.

The chain carries TRBV20-1 and TRBJ2-5; D possibly corresponds to TRBD1 (6 bases). V dropped 0 bases and J dropped 1 base, with 12 bases sitting between them. The CDR3 is 15 residues long. Germline CDR1 reads DFQATT; CDR2 reads SNEGSKA (reference sequence). This chain's CDR3 is CSARDRRQVQETQYF. Written as DNA, the CDR3 is TGCAGTGCTAGAGATCGGAGACAGGTCCAAGAGACCCAGTACTTC.

The CDR3 DNA follows: TGTGCCAGCAGTTTATGGGTCACCGGGGAGCTGTTTTTT. Translated: CASSLWVTGELFF. The rearrangement uses TRBV12-3 or TRBV12-4 and TRBJ2-2, with D uncertain. V lost 2 bases and J lost 4, with 5 bases in between. There are 13 residues in the CDR3.

In the case of this clonotype: At one boundary the junction diverges from the germline segment, which might be a read error. The chain is built from TRBV7-7 and TRBJ1-1; D is unresolved. The CDR3 contains 14 residues. CDR1 is SSHAT, CDR2 FNYEAQ, per germline (reference sequence). The CDR3 is CASRPLAGNTEAFF. The CDR3 DNA reads as TGTGCTAGCAGACCATTGGCGGGGAACACTGAAGCTTTCTTT.

This chain uses TRBV12-5 with TRBJ2-2; D remains ambiguous. Germline V gene sequence: CDR1 LGHNT, CDR2 FRNRAP. This CDR3 is built from 12 residues. V dropped 3 bases and J dropped 7 bases, with 6 bases sitting between them. The CDR3 region has the DNA TGTGCTAGTGGTTTTTGGGGCGGGGAGCTGTTTTTT. Translation: CASGFWGGELFF.

This clonotype was seen many times. The V and J genes are TRBV20-1 and TRBJ2-1; 8 positions match TRBD2. CDR1 and CDR2 from the germline V gene are DFQATT and SNEGSKA (reference sequence). This CDR3 is 17 amino acids long. Trimming cost V 7 bases and J 1 base; bases outside gene matches: 15. The CDR3 sequence: CSVGTSQWGESYNEQFF. CDR3 nucleotides: TGCAGTGTTGGGACTAGTCAGTGGGGTGAGTCCTACAATGAGCAGTTCTTC.